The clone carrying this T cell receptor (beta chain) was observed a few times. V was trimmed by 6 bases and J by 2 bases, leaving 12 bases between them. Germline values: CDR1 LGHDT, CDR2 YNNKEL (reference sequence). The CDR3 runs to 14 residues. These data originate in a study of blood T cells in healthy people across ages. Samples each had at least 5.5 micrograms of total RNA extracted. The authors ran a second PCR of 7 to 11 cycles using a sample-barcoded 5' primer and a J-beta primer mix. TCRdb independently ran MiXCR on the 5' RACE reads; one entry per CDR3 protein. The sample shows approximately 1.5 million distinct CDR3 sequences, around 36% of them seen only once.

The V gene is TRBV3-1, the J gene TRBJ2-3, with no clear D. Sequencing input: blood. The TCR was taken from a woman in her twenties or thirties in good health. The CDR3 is CASSADRPTDTQYF. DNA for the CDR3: TGTGCCAGCAGTGCTGACCGGCCCACAGATACGCAGTATTTT.